Following are 28 T cell receptor beta chains from one sample sequenced in a study of control samples from healthy donors and cancer patients (TCRdb year 2020). Library preparation used the immunoSEQ multiplex PCR assay. Imported from immuneACCESS, the table was reduced by TCRdb to in-frame sequences with V and J called. These copies leave out some clones; in studies compared against another copy, an unresolved V gene accounts for under half, and the cause of the remainder is not known. Recorded for this sample are 150,000 to 200,000 clones; about 90% of them occurred a single time. The biggest ten clones account for 1.3% to 1.5% of the sample. Specimen: blood. The source of these receptors is a woman aged 45-59 years in good health.

The rearrangement joins TRBV7-3 to TRBJ2-5, with D perhaps matching TRBD2 (6 bases). Germline V gene data show CDR1 as SGHTA and CDR2 as FQGTGA. The CDR3 covers 13 residues. Trimming removed 5 bases from V and 0 bases from J, with 7 bases in between. The CDR3 DNA is TGTGCCAGCAGCCGGGACTACCAAGAGACCCAGTACTTC. Amino acid sequence: CASSRDYQETQYF.

The V call is TRBV7-3, the J call TRBJ1-1, with 10 bases identical to TRBD1. V gave up 5 bases and J gave up 11 bases; unmatched junction bases: 11. Per the germline V gene, CDR1 is SGHTA and CDR2 is FQGTGA. This CDR3 spans 14 amino acids. The CDR3 spells CASSQSSGTGAAFF. The DNA of the CDR3 is TGTGCCAGCAGCCAAAGTTCCGGGACAGGGGCGGCTTTCTTT.

In its sample, this clone was seen once. This sequence joins TRBV10-3 and TRBJ1-3; TRBD1 aligns across 7 bases. V trimming: 8 bases; J trimming: 0 bases; junction bases outside the gene matches: 13. Germline values: CDR1 ENHRY, CDR2 SYGVKD. CDR3 length equals 17 residues. CDR3 bases: TGTGCCATCGCGTTTGAGGACAGGTTAAGCTCTGGAAACACCATATATTTT. Translating gives CAIAFEDRLSSGNTIYF.

The chain combines TRBV21-1 with TRBJ2-1; the D call of TRBD1 is as the table states it, not checked on the DNA. TRBV21-1 is given as a pseudogene. This CDR3 region has 13 residues. The CDR3 DNA sequence: TGTGCCAGCAATCCCAGCTCCTACAATGAGCAGTTCTTC. Translating gives CASNPSSYNEQFF.

V gene TRBV21-1 combines with J gene TRBJ2-5; the table's D call, TRBD2, has no DNA check behind it. TRBV21-1 is an annotated pseudogene. This CDR3 contains 15 residues. CDR3 sequence (DNA): TGTGCCAGCAGTTACAACGAAGCGGGGATAGAGACCCAGTACTTC. Amino acid sequence: CASSYNEAGIETQYF.

V is TRBV6-5 and J is TRBJ2-1, with TRBD2 as a possible D gene (5 bases). Germline V lookup: CDR1 MNHEY, CDR2 SVGAGI. Trimming shortened V by 6 bases and J by 0 bases, and 9 bases separated the two germline ends. The CDR3 covers 14 residues. CDR3 sequence: CASRGGRSYNEQFF. The CDR3 bases are TGTGCCAGCAGGGGCGGGCGCTCCTACAATGAGCAGTTCTTC.

The gene calls are TRBV28 and TRBJ2-5; D unresolved. This CDR3 comprises 15 residues. Germline lookup yields CDR1 MDHEN and CDR2 SYDVKM. The V end lost 8 bases, the J end lost 1 base, and 17 bases lay between the germline ends. In DNA, the CDR3 is TGTGCCAGCGGCTTAAGAGACACTTCCCAAGAGACCCAGTACTTC. Its translation is CASGLRDTSQETQYF.

This clone showed up many times. The rearrangement uses TRBV27 and TRBJ2-2, with D possibly matching TRBD2 (7 bases). Germline V CDR1 and CDR2: MNHEY, SMNVEV (reference sequence). V lost 7 bases, J lost 3 bases, and 24 bases lay in between. CDR3 length: 18 amino acids. For the CDR3, the DNA is TGTGCCAGCACCCATGGGGGGGGGCTAGCGGAGTACACCGGGGAGCTGTTTTTT. Translation: CASTHGGGLAEYTGELFF.

This clone was seen once. This chain links TRBV30 with TRBJ2-1; TRBD1 matches at 7 bases. The germline CDR1 and CDR2 sequences are GTSNPN and SVGIG (reference sequence). V trimming: 3 bases; J trimming: 3 bases; junction bases outside the gene matches: 2. The CDR3 has 13 residues. This CDR3 reads CAWRGDSYNEQFF. CDR3 nucleotides: TGTGCCTGGAGGGGGGACAGCTACAATGAGCAGTTCTTC.

V is TRBV14 and J is TRBJ1-1; 7 nucleotides agree with TRBD1. Per germline, CDR1 SGHDN and CDR2 FVKESK. This CDR3 contains 14 residues. Trimming cost V 2 bases and J 9 bases; bases outside gene matches: 9. As DNA, the CDR3 is TGTGCCAGCAGCCAACACAGGGGTAGGGCAAAAGCTTTCTTT. It yields the protein CASSQHRGRAKAFF.

This chain links TRBV10-3 with TRBJ1-1; D unresolved. The CDR3 loop spans 12 amino acids. Germline lookup yields CDR1 ENHRY and CDR2 SYGVKD. The ends were cut back, 2 bases at V and 11 bases at J, with 12 bases in the middle. The CDR3 DNA sequence: TGTGCCATCAGTGAGAACGTACTGGAGGCTTTCTTT. Its protein product is CAISENVLEAFF.

The rearrangement joins TRBV6-5 to TRBJ2-1; D perhaps matches TRBD1 (5 bases). The CDR3 length is 13 residues. V gave up 2 bases and J gave up 5 bases, with 7 bases separating them. Germline V lookup: CDR1 MNHEY, CDR2 SVGAGI. The CDR3 DNA sequence: TGTGCCAGCAGTTACGGGGCCGACAATGAGCAGTTCTTC. As protein: CASSYGADNEQFF.

The J gene is TRBJ2-3, the V gene TRBV3-1 (or the pseudogene TRBV3-2); D call uncertain. The CDR3 has 12 amino acids. CDR1 and CDR2 (germline): LGHDT, YNNKEL (reference sequence). The V gene lost 2 bases and the J gene lost 5 bases, with 5 bases spanning the gap. The CDR3 is CASSQRGDTQYF. CDR3 DNA: TGTGCCAGCAGCCAACGAGGAGATACGCAGTATTTT.

The chain links TRBV19 to TRBJ1-6; possibly TRBD1 for D (5 bases). The CDR3 loop spans 14 amino acids. Trimming cost V 6 bases and J 7 bases, with 13 bases left between them. The germline V gene has CDR1 LNHDA and CDR2 SQIVND (reference sequence). CDR3 DNA sequence: TGTGCCAGTAGAACCAGGGAAGCAAATTCACCCCTCCACTTT. Its protein product is CASRTREANSPLHF.

The chain has TRBV5-5 and TRBJ1-2, with D tentatively TRBD1 (5 bases). Trimming stripped 4 bases from V and 5 bases from J, with 15 bases between. Germline V lookup: CDR1 SGHKS, CDR2 YYEKEE (reference sequence). This CDR3 is 14 amino acids long. The CDR3 coding sequence is TGTGCCAGCAGCGACAGAGGGGTCACTTATGGCTACACCTTC. It specifies CASSDRGVTYGYTF.

This clone showed up just a few times. The CDR3 DNA reads as TGCGCCAGCAGTCCGTGGGACGGAAACTATGGCTACACCTTC. Amino acids: CASSPWDGNYGYTF. This chain connects TRBV5-1 to TRBJ1-2; possibly TRBD1 for D (5 bases). CDR1 is SGHRS and CDR2 is YFSETQ in the germline V gene. V shed 5 bases and J shed 2 bases, with 13 bases lying between them. The CDR3 extends over 14 amino acids.

The chain has TRBV5-1 and TRBJ1-2; D is perhaps TRBD1 (5 bases). Germline loops: CDR1 SGHRS, CDR2 YFSETQ. Trimming removed 4 bases from V and 3 bases from J, with 13 bases in between. This CDR3 region has 14 residues. The CDR3 loop is CASSPDGTYYGYTF. The CDR3, as DNA: TGCGCCAGCAGCCCTGACGGGACTTACTATGGCTACACCTTC.

The chain carries TRBV7-2 and TRBJ2-3; 15 bases are shared with TRBD2. Germline CDR1 and CDR2: SGHTA and FQGNSA. The CDR3 sequence is 18 residues long. Unmatched junction bases numbered 14, after V lost 7 bases and J lost 6 bases. CDR3 sequence: CASIPTGLAGGGRDTQYF. The CDR3 DNA reads TGTGCCAGCATTCCCACGGGACTAGCGGGAGGAGGGAGGGATACGCAGTATTTT.

The V and J genes are TRBV3-1 (or the pseudogene TRBV3-2) and TRBJ2-1; the match to TRBD2 covers 11 bases. The CDR3 length is 17 residues. CDR1 is LGHDT and CDR2 is YNNKEL in the germline V gene (reference sequence). Losses at the gene ends were 3 bases for V and 0 bases for J; bases not matched to a gene: 4. CDR3 bases: TGTGCCAGCAGCCACCGACTAGCGGGGAGCTCCTACAATGAGCAGTTCTTC. Amino acids: CASSHRLAGSSYNEQFF.

This clone was seen more than once but under ten times. This chain connects TRBV2 to TRBJ1-6, with 9 bases that match TRBD1. The CDR3 loop spans 16 amino acids. CDR1 SNHLY and CDR2 FYNNEI come from the germline V gene. The V gene end was trimmed by 4 bases and the J gene end by 6 bases; junction bases not matched to a gene: 7. The CDR3, as DNA: TGTGCCAGCAGTGCAACACCGGGACAGGGTAATTCACCCCTCCACTTT. The encoded protein is CASSATPGQGNSPLHF.

The chain has TRBV12-3 or TRBV12-4 and TRBJ1-4; a weak D match, TRBD1 (5 bases). There are 13 residues in the CDR3. Trimming cost V 4 bases and J 7 bases, with 10 bases left between them. This chain's CDR3 is CASSSRRGEKLFF. CDR3 in DNA: TGTGCCAGCAGTTCGAGGAGGGGTGAAAAACTGTTTTTT.

The chain carries TRBV6-6 and TRBJ1-1, with D perhaps matching TRBD1 (6 bases). The CDR3 totals 13 residues. Germline CDR1 is MNHNY and CDR2 is SVGAGI (reference sequence). V lost 5 bases, J lost 1 base, and 8 bases lay in between. CDR3 loop: CASSVRGNTEAFF. The CDR3, as DNA: TGTGCCAGCAGTGTCAGGGGGAACACTGAAGCTTTCTTT.

The chain recombines TRBV6-5 with TRBJ1-4; 7 bases map to TRBD1. V shed 5 bases and J 7 bases; nucleotides not matched to a gene: 7. CDR3 length: 14 residues. Germline lookup yields CDR1 MNHEY and CDR2 SVGAGI. CDR3: CASSRQGGREKLFF. DNA for the CDR3: TGTGCCAGCAGTCGACAGGGCGGACGTGAAAAACTGTTTTTT.

The genes are TRBV19 and TRBJ1-1; weak D call: TRBD1 (5 bases). The CDR3 is 17 residues long. Germline CDR1 is LNHDA and CDR2 is SQIVND (reference sequence). V was clipped by 7 bases and J by 1 base, with 22 bases between them. CDR3: CASTAGGADFQNTEAFF. Here the CDR3 DNA reads TGTGCCAGTACCGCCGGCGGGGCCGATTTCCAGAACACTGAAGCTTTCTTT.

The chain links TRBV5-1 to TRBJ2-7; the D gene is possibly TRBD1 (7 bases). The CDR3 loop spans 14 amino acids. CDR1 and CDR2 (germline): SGHRS, YFSETQ. Trimming removed 1 base from V and 2 bases from J, with 10 bases in between. Here the CDR3 reads CASSLQGGPYEQYF. The CDR3 DNA reads as TGCGCCAGCAGCTTGCAGGGGGGCCCCTACGAGCAGTACTTC. Supplemented by reference TRBV5-1 and TRBJ2-7, the full variable domain reads KAGVTQTPRYLIKTRGQQVTLSCSPISGHRSVSWYQQTPGQGLQFLFEYFSETQRNKGNFPGRFSGRQFSNSRSEMNVSTLELGDSALYLCASSLQGGPYEQYFGPGTRLTVT.

The V and J genes are TRBV10-3 and TRBJ2-5, with 11 bases matching TRBD2. Unmatched junction bases numbered 4, after V lost 4 bases and J lost 0 bases. Germline V gene sequence: CDR1 ENHRY, CDR2 SYGVKD. The CDR3 runs 16 residues. DNA of the CDR3: TGTGCCATCAGTGGGGTGACTAGCGGGAACCAAGAGACCCAGTACTTC. As protein: CAISGVTSGNQETQYF.

The chain joins TRBV4-1 to TRBJ1-6, with unresolved D. CDR3 length: 14 residues. Trimming pared 4 bases from V and 6 bases from J, leaving 10 bases between. Germline assignment: CDR1 MGHRA and CDR2 YSYEKL. The CDR3: CASSRGVINSPLHF. The CDR3 DNA follows: TGCGCCAGCAGCCGCGGGGTCATTAATTCACCCCTCCACTTT.

J is TRBJ2-3 and V is TRBV5-1; D uncertain. The CDR3 has 15 residues. Germline CDR1 reads SGHRS; CDR2 reads YFSETQ. With 0 bases removed from V and 0 bases from J, the gap between germline ends came to 8 bases. The CDR3 reads CASSLGDTSTDTQYF. For the CDR3, the DNA is TGCGCCAGCAGCTTGGGGGATACTAGCACAGATACGCAGTATTTT.